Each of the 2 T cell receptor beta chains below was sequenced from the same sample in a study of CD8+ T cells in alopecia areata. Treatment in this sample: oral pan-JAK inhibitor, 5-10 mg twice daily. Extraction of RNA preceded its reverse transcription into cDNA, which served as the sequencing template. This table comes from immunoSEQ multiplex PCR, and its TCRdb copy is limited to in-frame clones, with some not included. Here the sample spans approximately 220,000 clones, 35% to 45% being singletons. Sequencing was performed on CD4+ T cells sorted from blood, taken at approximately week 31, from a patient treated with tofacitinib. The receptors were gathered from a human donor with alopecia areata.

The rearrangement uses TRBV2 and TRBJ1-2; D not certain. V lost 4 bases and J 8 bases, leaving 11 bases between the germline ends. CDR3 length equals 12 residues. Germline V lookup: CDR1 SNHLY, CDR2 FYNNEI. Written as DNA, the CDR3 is TGTGCCAGCAGTGGAGATGGAGGAGGCTACACCTTC. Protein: CASSGDGGGYTF. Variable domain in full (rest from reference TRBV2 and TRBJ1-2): EPEVTQTPSHQVTQMGQEVILRCVPISNHLYFYWYRQILGQKVEFLVSFYNNEISEKSEIFDDQFSVERPDGSNFTLKIRSTKLEDSAMYFCASSGDGGGYTFGSGTRLTVV.

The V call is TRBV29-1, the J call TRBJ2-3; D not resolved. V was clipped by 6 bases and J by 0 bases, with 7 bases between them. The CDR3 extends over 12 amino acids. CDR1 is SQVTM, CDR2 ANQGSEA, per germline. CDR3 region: CSVLLSTDTQYF. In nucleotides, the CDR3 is TGCAGCGTGCTCCTAAGCACAGATACGCAGTATTTT.